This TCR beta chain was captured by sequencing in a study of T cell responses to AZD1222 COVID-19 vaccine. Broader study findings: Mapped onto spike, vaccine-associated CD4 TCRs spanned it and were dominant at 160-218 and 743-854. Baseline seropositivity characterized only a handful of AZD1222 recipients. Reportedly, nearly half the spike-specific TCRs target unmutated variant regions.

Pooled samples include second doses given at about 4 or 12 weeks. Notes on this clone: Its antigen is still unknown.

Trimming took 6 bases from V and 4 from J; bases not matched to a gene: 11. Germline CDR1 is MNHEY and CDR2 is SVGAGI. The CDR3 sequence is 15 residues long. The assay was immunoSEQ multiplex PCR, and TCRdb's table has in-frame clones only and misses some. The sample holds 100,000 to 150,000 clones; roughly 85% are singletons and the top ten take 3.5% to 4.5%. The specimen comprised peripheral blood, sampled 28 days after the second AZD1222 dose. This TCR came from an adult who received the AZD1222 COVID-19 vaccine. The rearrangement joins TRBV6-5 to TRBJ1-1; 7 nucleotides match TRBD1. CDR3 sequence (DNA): TGTGCCAGCAGCCGTTCCTGGGGACAGACCACTGAAGCTTTCTTT. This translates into CASSRSWGQTTEAFF.